This TCR beta chain was found in a study of blood T cell repertoires in COVID-19. Study-wide background: Material from acute and convalescent COVID-19 was sourced from the United States, Italy and Spain. Sources were T cells, B-cell-depleted T cells, or PBMCs; the material itself was cDNA or gDNA.

The germline CDR1 and CDR2 sequences are SQVTM and ANQGSEA. CDR3 size: 14 residues. V shed 4 bases and J shed 0 bases, with 12 bases lying between them. Under the authors' procedure: Counts of nucleated cells, estimated from reference gene primer amplification, were obtained. Data came from immunoSEQ multiplex PCR; TCRdb stores just in-frame clones and leaves some out. D and trimming were read from the DNA, whereas the V and J calls and clone size are those reported in that table. Of roughly 92,000 clones in the sample, 70% to 90% are singletons; the top ten hold around 7%. This TCR was sampled from a human donor with acute or convalescent COVID-19. The donor label of this sample is uncertain. The sample consisted of peripheral blood. The chain combines TRBV29-1 with TRBJ1-1; D is perhaps TRBD1 (6 bases). Here the CDR3 DNA reads TGCAGCGTTGCCGCTCGACAGGTGAACACTGAAGCTTTCTTT. Residues: CSVAARQVNTEAFF.